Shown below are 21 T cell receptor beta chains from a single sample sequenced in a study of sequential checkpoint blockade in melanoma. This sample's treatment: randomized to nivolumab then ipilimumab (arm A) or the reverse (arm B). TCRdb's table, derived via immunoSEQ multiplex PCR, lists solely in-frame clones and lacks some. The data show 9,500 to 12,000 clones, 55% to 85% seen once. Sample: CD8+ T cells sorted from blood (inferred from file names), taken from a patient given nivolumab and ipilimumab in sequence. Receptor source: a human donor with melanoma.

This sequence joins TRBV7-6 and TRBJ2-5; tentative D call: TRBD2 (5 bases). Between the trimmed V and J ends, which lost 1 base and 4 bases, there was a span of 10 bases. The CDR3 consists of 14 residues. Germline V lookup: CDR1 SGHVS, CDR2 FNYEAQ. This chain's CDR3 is CASSLGSSRETQYF. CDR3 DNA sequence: TGTGCCAGCAGCTTAGGTTCTAGCCGAGAGACCCAGTACTTC.

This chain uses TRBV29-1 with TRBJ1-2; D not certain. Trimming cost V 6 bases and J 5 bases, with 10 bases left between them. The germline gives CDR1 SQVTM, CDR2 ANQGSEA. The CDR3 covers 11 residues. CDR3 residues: CSVREEYGYTF. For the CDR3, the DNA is TGCAGCGTACGGGAGGAATATGGCTACACCTTC.

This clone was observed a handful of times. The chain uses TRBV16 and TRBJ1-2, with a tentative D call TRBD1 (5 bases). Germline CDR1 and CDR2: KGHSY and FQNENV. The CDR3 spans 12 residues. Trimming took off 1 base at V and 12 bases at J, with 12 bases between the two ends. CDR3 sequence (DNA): TGTGCCAGCAGCCAATGGGCAGGGCGGAACACCTTC. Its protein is CASSQWAGRNTF.

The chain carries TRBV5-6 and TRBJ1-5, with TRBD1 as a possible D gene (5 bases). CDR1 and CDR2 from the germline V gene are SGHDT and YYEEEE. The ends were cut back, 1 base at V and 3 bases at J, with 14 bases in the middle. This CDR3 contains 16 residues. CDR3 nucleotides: TGTGCCAGCAGCTTGAGGCCACAGGAATACAATCAGCCCCAGCATTTT. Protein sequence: CASSLRPQEYNQPQHF. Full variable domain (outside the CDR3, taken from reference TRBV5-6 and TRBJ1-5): DAGVTQSPTHLIKTRGQQVTLRCSPKSGHDTVSWYQQALGQGPQFIFQYYEEEERQRGNFPDRFSGHQFPNYSSELNVNALLLGDSALYLCASSLRPQEYNQPQHFGDGTRLSIL.

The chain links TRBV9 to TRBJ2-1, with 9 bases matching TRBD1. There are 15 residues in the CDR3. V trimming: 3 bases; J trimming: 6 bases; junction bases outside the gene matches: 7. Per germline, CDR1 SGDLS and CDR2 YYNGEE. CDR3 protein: CASSDGTGLANEQFF. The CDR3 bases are TGTGCCAGCAGCGATGGGACAGGGTTGGCCAATGAGCAGTTCTTC.

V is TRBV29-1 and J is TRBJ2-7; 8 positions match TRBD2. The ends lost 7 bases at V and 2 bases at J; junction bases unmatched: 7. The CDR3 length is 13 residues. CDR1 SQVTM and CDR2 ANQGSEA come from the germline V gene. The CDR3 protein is CSAFLAGTYEQYF. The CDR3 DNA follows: TGCAGCGCCTTCTTAGCGGGAACCTACGAGCAGTACTTC.

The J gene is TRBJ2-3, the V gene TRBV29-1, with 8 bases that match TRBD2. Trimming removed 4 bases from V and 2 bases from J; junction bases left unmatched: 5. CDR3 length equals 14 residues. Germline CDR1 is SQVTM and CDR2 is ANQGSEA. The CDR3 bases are TGCAGCGTTGTCGCTAGCGGGTTCACAGATACGCAGTATTTT. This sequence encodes CSVVASGFTDTQYF.

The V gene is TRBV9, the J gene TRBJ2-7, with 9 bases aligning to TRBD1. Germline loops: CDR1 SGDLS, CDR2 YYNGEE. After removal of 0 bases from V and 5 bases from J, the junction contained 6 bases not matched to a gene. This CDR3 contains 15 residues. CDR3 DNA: TGTGCCAGCAGCGTAGGTACAGGGGGCGCGAACGAGCAGTACTTC. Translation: CASSVGTGGANEQYF.

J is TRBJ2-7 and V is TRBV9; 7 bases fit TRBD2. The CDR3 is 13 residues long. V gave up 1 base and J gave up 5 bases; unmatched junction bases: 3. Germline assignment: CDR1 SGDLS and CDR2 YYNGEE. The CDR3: CASSVPGGNEQYF. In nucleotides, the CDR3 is TGTGCCAGCAGCGTACCGGGGGGTAACGAGCAGTACTTC.

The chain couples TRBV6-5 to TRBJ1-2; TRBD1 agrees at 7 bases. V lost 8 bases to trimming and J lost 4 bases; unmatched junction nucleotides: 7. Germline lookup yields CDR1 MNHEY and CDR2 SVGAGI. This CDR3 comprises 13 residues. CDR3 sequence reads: CASSGDRAYGYTF. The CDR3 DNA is TGTGCCAGCTCCGGGGACAGAGCCTATGGCTACACCTTC.

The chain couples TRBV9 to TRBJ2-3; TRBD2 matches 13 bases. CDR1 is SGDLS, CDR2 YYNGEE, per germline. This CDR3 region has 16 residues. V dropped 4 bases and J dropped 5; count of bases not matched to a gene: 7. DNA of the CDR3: TGTGCCAGCAGCACGACTAGCGGGGGGCCAGGAGATACGCAGTATTTT. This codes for CASSTTSGGPGDTQYF.

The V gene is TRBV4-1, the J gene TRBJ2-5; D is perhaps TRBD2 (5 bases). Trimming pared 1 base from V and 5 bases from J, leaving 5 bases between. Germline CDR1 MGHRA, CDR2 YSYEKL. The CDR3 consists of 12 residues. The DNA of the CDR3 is TGCGCCAGCAGCCAAGCGGGGGAGACCCAGTACTTC. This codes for CASSQAGETQYF.

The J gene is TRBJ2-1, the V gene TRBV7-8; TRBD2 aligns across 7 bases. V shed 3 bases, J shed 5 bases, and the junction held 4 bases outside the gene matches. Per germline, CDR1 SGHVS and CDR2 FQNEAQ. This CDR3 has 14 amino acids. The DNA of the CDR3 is TGTGCCAGCAGCTTGACCGGGACTAACAATGAGCAGTTCTTC. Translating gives CASSLTGTNNEQFF.

The CDR3 DNA sequence: TGCAGCGGACAGGGGGCCAACACCGGGGAGCTGTTTTTT. It is translated as CSGQGANTGELFF. This rearrangement joins TRBV29-1 to TRBJ2-2, with 10 bases lining up with TRBD1. Germline-derived CDR1 and CDR2 are SQVTM and ANQGSEA. The trim removed 7 bases at V and 2 bases at J, leaving 1 base unmatched. The CDR3 is 13 amino acids.

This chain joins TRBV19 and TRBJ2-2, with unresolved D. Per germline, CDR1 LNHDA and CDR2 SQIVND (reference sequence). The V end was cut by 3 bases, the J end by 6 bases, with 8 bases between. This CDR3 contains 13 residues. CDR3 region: CASSMFSSGELFF. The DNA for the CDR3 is TGTGCCAGTAGTATGTTTTCGTCCGGGGAGCTGTTTTTT.

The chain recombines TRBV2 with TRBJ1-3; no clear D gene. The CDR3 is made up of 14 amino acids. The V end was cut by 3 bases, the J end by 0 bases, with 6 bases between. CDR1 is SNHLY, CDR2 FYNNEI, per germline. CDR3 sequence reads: CASSDGSSGNTIYF. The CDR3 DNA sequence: TGTGCCAGCAGTGACGGGAGCTCTGGAAACACCATATATTTT.

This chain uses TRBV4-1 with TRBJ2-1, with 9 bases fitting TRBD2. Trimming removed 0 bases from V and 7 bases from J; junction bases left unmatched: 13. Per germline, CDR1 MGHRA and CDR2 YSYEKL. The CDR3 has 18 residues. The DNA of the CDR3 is TGCGCCAGCAGCCAAGACCCTCTCGGGCGGGGGGGCACGAATGAGCAGTTCTTC. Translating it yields CASSQDPLGRGGTNEQFF.

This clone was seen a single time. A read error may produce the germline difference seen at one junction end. This CDR3 reads CASSHGQVYGQYF. CDR3 DNA: TGTGCCAGCAGCCATGGACAGGTTTACGGGCAGTACTTC. The rearrangement links TRBV27 to TRBJ2-7; 7 bases map to TRBD1. The length of the CDR3 is 13 residues. The germline CDR1 and CDR2 sequences are MNHEY and SMNVEV (reference sequence).

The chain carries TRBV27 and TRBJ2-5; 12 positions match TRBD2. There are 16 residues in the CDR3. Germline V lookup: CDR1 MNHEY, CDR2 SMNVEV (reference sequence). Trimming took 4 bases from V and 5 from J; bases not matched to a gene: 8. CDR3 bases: TGTGCCAGCAGTTGGAGGCTAGCGGGGGGGCAGGAGACCCAGTACTTC. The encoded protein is CASSWRLAGGQETQYF.

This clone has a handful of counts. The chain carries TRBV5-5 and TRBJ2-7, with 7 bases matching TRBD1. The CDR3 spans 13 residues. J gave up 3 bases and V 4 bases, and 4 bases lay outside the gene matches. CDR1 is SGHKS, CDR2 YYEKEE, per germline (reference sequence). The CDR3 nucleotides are TGTGCCAGCAGCATGGGACAGCTCTACGAGCAGTACTTC. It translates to CASSMGQLYEQYF.

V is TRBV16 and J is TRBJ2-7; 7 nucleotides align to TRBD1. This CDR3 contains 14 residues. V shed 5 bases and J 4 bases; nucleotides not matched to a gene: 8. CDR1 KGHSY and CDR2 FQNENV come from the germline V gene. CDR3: CASSGQTGPYEQYF. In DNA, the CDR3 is TGTGCCAGCAGCGGTCAGACAGGGCCTTACGAGCAGTACTTC.